Shown below are 28 T cell receptor beta chains from a single sample sequenced in a study of blood T cell repertoires in COVID-19. Produced via immunoSEQ multiplex PCR; TCRdb's table is partial and in-frame only. In the table there are roughly 120,000 clones, about 87% of which are singletons. The specimen was peripheral blood. The receptor source for this set is a woman aged 50 to 60 with acute or convalescent COVID-19.

The gene calls are TRBV4-3 and TRBJ2-3; 8 bases are a match to TRBD2. The germline gives CDR1 LGHNA, CDR2 YSLEER. V trimming: 0 bases; J trimming: 1 base; junction bases outside the gene matches: 3. The CDR3 is 16 amino acids. The CDR3 DNA reads TGCGCCAGCAGCCAAGAGTACGGGAGGGGCACAGATACGCAGTATTTT. Its protein product is CASSQEYGRGTDTQYF.

Worth noting for this clone: Other DNA variants within this sample encode the same CDR3. J is TRBJ1-2 and V is TRBV5-1, with a possible D match to TRBD1 (6 bases). V was pared by 6 bases and J by 7 bases, with 22 bases between. Per the germline V gene, CDR1 is SGHRS and CDR2 is YFSETQ. The CDR3 consists of 15 residues. CDR3 in amino acids: CASNHGDTGLGGYTF. The CDR3 region has the DNA TGCGCCAGCAACCATGGGGACACTGGGTTAGGTGGCTACACCTTC.

V and J are TRBV7-9 and TRBJ1-2; 7 bases fit TRBD1. V dropped 8 bases and J dropped 8; count of bases not matched to a gene: 14. Germline V gene lookup returns CDR1 SEHNR and CDR2 FQNEAQ (reference sequence). The CDR3 runs 14 residues. The CDR3 region has the DNA TGTGCCAGCGCGCCCGGGACAGTCTTCGGGGGCTACACCTTC. It yields the protein CASAPGTVFGGYTF.

The chain has TRBV28 and TRBJ1-2; D might be TRBD1 (5 bases). Trimming left V 7 bases short and J 3 bases short, with 9 bases between. Germline CDR1 reads MDHEN; CDR2 reads SYDVKM. This CDR3 is built from 12 residues. The CDR3 coding sequence is TGTGCCAGCACCAGGGAGGACTATGGCTACACCTTC. It specifies CASTREDYGYTF.

V gene TRBV5-1 combines with J gene TRBJ2-3; tentative D call: TRBD1 (6 bases). The CDR3 has 14 amino acids. From germline, CDR1 is SGHRS and CDR2 YFSETQ. V lost 4 bases to trimming and J lost 6 bases, with 15 bases between them. CDR3 region: CASSRRTASDTQYF. The CDR3, as DNA: TGCGCCAGCAGCAGGAGGACAGCATCTGATACGCAGTATTTT.

V gene TRBV7-2 combines with J gene TRBJ1-2; a possible D gene is TRBD1 (5 bases). The V end was cut by 1 base, the J end by 4 bases, with 13 bases between. The CDR3 totals 15 residues. The germline V gene encodes CDR1 SGHTA and CDR2 FQGNSA. The CDR3 sequence: CASSLGGREGYGYTF. As DNA, the CDR3 is TGTGCCAGCAGCTTAGGGGGCAGGGAGGGCTATGGCTACACCTTC.

The chain combines TRBV27 with TRBJ1-5; D remains unclear. Germline assignment: CDR1 MNHEY and CDR2 SMNVEV (reference sequence). This CDR3 region has 11 residues. V lost 1 base to trimming and J lost 9 bases, with 4 bases between them. CDR3 in amino acids: CASSLLRPQHF. In nucleotides, the CDR3 is TGTGCCAGCAGTTTATTGAGGCCCCAGCATTTT.

The chain is built from TRBV6-5 and TRBJ1-1, with D possibly TRBD1 on 6 matching bases. The V and J ends lost 10 bases and 3 bases respectively, with 18 bases between them. Germline lookup yields CDR1 MNHEY and CDR2 SVGAGI. This CDR3 contains 14 residues. The CDR3 sequence is CATNPLTGHTEAFF. In nucleotides, the CDR3 is TGTGCCACCAACCCCCTAACAGGGCACACTGAAGCTTTCTTT.

This clone has only one observation. CDR3 in amino acids: CASTPRLENSPLHF. The CDR3 DNA reads as TGTGCCAGCACCCCGCGGCTGGAGAATTCACCCCTCCACTTT. V gene TRBV28 combines with J gene TRBJ1-6; D remains unclear. The V gene's germline CDR1 is MDHEN and CDR2 SYDVKM. Trimming cost V 7 bases and J 7 bases, with 14 bases left between them. The CDR3 sequence is 14 residues long.

V and J are TRBV2 and TRBJ2-5, with a tentative D call TRBD2 (7 bases). The germline gives CDR1 SNHLY, CDR2 FYNNEI. Trimming shortened V by 5 bases and J by 5 bases, and 18 bases separated the two germline ends. CDR3 size: 15 residues. The CDR3 is CASSPEGGLWETQYF. The CDR3 coding sequence is TGTGCCAGCAGTCCCGAGGGGGGGCTGTGGGAGACCCAGTACTTC.

The chain has TRBV12-5 and TRBJ2-5; D gene unclear. This CDR3 contains 12 residues. The V gene's germline CDR1 is LGHNT and CDR2 FRNRAP. V lost 4 bases and J lost 7, with 10 bases in between. In DNA form, the CDR3 reads TGTGCTAGTGGTTCACCTACGAGGACCCAGTACTTC. Translating it yields CASGSPTRTQYF. The full variable domain, with the rest looked up from reference TRBV12-5 and TRBJ2-5, is DARVTQTPRHKVTEMGQEVTMRCQPILGHNTVFWYRQTMMQGLELLAYFRNRAPLDDSGMPKDRFSAEMPDATLATLKIQPSEPRDSAVYFCASGSPTRTQYFGPGTRLLVL.

V is TRBV12-3 or TRBV12-4 and J is TRBJ2-7; D is possibly TRBD1 (5 bases). The CDR3 sequence is 13 residues long. V lost 4 bases to trimming and J lost 1 base, with 8 bases between them. For the CDR3, the DNA is TGTGCCAGCAGTTCCCGACAGTCCTACGAGCAGTACTTC. Amino acids: CASSSRQSYEQYF.

V and J are TRBV5-1 and TRBJ2-7; D unclear. The CDR3 is 14 residues long. Germline V gene sequence: CDR1 SGHRS, CDR2 YFSETQ. V lost 3 bases, J lost 2 bases, and 12 bases lay in between. The CDR3 nucleotides are TGCGCCAGCAGCTGTACGAGATCGACCTACGAGCAGTACTTC. Its translation: CASSCTRSTYEQYF.

The table lists this clone with a few counts. The gene calls are TRBV12-3 or TRBV12-4 and TRBJ1-1, with no clear D. The V end lost 3 bases, the J end lost 7 bases, and 12 bases lay between the germline ends. The CDR3 is 13 residues long. This CDR3 is CASSFMASSEAFF. The CDR3 nucleotides are TGTGCCAGCAGTTTTATGGCTTCCAGTGAAGCTTTCTTT.

V is TRBV30 and J is TRBJ2-3, with a tentative D call TRBD1 (7 bases). Germline CDR1 GTSNPN, CDR2 SVGIG (reference sequence). CDR3 length: 15 residues. Trimming removed 5 bases at V and 5 bases at J, with 20 bases between. The CDR3 sequence: CAWGLQGMMGDTQYF. CDR3 nucleotides: TGTGCCTGGGGACTACAGGGGATGATGGGAGATACGCAGTATTTT.

This chain uses TRBV7-8 with TRBJ2-7, with D perhaps matching TRBD1 (6 bases). CDR3 size: 16 residues. Deletions cut 1 base from V and 5 bases from J, with 18 bases between. CDR1 and CDR2 (germline): SGHVS, FQNEAQ. CDR3: CASSLVFIGQYHEQYF. The DNA of the CDR3 is TGTGCCAGCAGCTTAGTTTTTATTGGACAGTACCACGAGCAGTACTTC.

The CDR3 region has the DNA TGCGCCAGCAGCCAACTGTGGGGGGTTAACACTGAAGCTTTCTTT. It encodes CASSQLWGVNTEAFF. The chain carries TRBV4-1 and TRBJ1-1; D perhaps matches TRBD1 (5 bases). Germline V lookup: CDR1 MGHRA, CDR2 YSYEKL. The CDR3 has 15 residues. Deletions cut 2 bases from V and 2 bases from J, with 12 bases between.

The chain employs TRBV18 and TRBJ2-1; tentatively, D is TRBD2 (5 bases). The V end was cut by 3 bases, the J end by 0 bases, with 15 bases between. CDR1 is KGHSH and CDR2 is LQKENI in the germline V gene. The CDR3 runs to 17 residues. The CDR3 spells CASSPAGTLSSYNEQFF. In DNA form, the CDR3 reads TGTGCCAGCTCACCGGCGGGTACGCTTAGCTCCTACAATGAGCAGTTCTTC.

The CDR3 reads CASSVEAISNEQYF. CDR3 DNA sequence: TGTGCCAGCAGCGTAGAAGCAATATCGAACGAGCAGTACTTC. The V and J genes are TRBV9 and TRBJ2-7; D gene ambiguous. Trimming left V 0 bases short and J 5 bases short, with 12 bases between. This CDR3 contains 14 residues. In germline, CDR1 is SGDLS, CDR2 YYNGEE. Combining the CDR3 with reference TRBV9 and TRBJ2-7 gives the whole variable domain DSGVTQTPKHLITATGQRVTLRCSPRSGDLSVYWYQQSLDQGLQFLIQYYNGEERAKGNILERFSAQQFPDLHSELNLSSLELGDSALYFCASSVEAISNEQYFGPGTRLTVT.

This chain connects TRBV6-5 to TRBJ2-5; 7 bases match TRBD2. Germline V gene sequence: CDR1 MNHEY, CDR2 SVGAGI. The V segment lost 4 bases and the J segment 5 bases; nucleotides outside the gene matches: 10. The CDR3 runs to 15 residues. The CDR3, as DNA: TGTGCCAGCAGTTCCCTGGGGGGGGTGAGGGAGACCCAGTACTTC. It specifies CASSSLGGVRETQYF.

The V and J genes are TRBV18 and TRBJ2-1; possibly TRBD2 for D (5 bases). The germline V gene encodes CDR1 KGHSH and CDR2 LQKENI. The CDR3 covers 16 residues. The germline V and J ends were trimmed by 3 bases and 0 bases, with 12 bases remaining between them. The CDR3 coding sequence is TGTGCCAGCTCACCCGCGGGTGCTAGCTCCTACAATGAGCAGTTCTTC. Translation gives CASSPAGASSYNEQFF.

This rearrangement joins TRBV15 to TRBJ1-2; TRBD1 is a possible D gene (5 bases). The V end lost 0 bases, the J end lost 5 bases, and 10 bases lay between the germline ends. Germline V gene data show CDR1 as LNHNV and CDR2 as YYDKDF (reference sequence). This CDR3 comprises 14 residues. The CDR3 sequence is CATSRDRVGYGYTF. The CDR3 bases are TGTGCCACCAGCAGAGACAGGGTAGGGTATGGCTACACCTTC.

The chain carries TRBV12-3 or TRBV12-4 and TRBJ1-2; D not certain. Between the trimmed V and J ends, which lost 3 bases and 8 bases, there was a span of 13 bases. This CDR3 has 13 amino acids. The CDR3 coding sequence is TGTGCCAGCAGTTTTAACCAGTTGAGGGGCTACACCTTC. It codes for CASSFNQLRGYTF.

This chain uses TRBV15 with TRBJ2-5, with 13 positions matching TRBD2. V shed 9 bases and J 5 bases; nucleotides not matched to a gene: 9. In germline, CDR1 is LNHNV, CDR2 YYDKDF (reference sequence). CDR3 length equals 15 residues. CDR3 DNA: TGTGCCACAAGTGGACTAGCGGGAGAGGGGGAGACCCAGTACTTC. Its translation is CATSGLAGEGETQYF. Complete variable domain (other parts from reference TRBV15 and TRBJ2-5): DAMVIQNPRYQVTQFGKPVTLSCSQTLNHNVMYWYQQKSSQAPKLLFHYYDKDFNNEADTPDNFQSRRPNTSFCFLDIRSPGLGDTAMYLCATSGLAGEGETQYFGPGTRLLVL.

V and J are TRBV12-1 and TRBJ2-7; TRBD1, the D gene given by the table, was not confirmed from the DNA. TRBV12-1 is shown as a pseudogene. CDR3 length equals 15 residues. Written as DNA, the CDR3 is TGTGCCAGCCGAATAAGGGACAGGAAAGGGTACGAGCAGTACTTC. Amino acids: CASRIRDRKGYEQYF.

The chain combines TRBV21-1 with TRBJ2-1; the D call in the table, TRBD1, was not verified against the DNA. TRBV21-1 is assigned pseudogene status. The CDR3 runs to 14 residues. In DNA form, the CDR3 reads TGTGCCAGACAGGGGGCGCGTTCCTACAATGAGCAGTTCTTC. Translated, it gives CARQGARSYNEQFF.

This chain joins TRBV28 and TRBJ1-5; TRBD1 might be the D (5 bases). Germline loops: CDR1 MDHEN, CDR2 SYDVKM. This CDR3 is 12 amino acids long. V was cut by 5 bases and J by 7 bases, with 9 bases left in between. CDR3 region: CASSRGSQPQHF. Here the CDR3 DNA reads TGTGCCAGCAGTAGGGGCTCCCAGCCCCAGCATTTT.

The chain carries TRBV4-1 and TRBJ1-2; TRBD1 matches at 7 bases. The trim removed 1 base at V and 4 bases at J, leaving 6 bases unmatched. CDR3 length equals 15 residues. Germline V gene data show CDR1 as MGHRA and CDR2 as YSYEKL. CDR3 sequence reads: CASSQGQGSLYGYTF. The DNA of the CDR3 is TGCGCCAGCAGCCAAGGACAGGGATCTCTCTATGGCTACACCTTC.